The 32 T cell receptor beta chains below come from one sample, sequenced in a study of cytomegalovirus exposure and HLA in healthy donors (dated by TCRdb to 2017 to 2019). Library construction relied on the immunoSEQ multiplex PCR assay. For the multiplex PCR, a mixture combining 60 forward primers for TCR Vbeta segments and 13 reverse primers for TCR Jbeta segments was used. TCRdb stores this immuneACCESS table with in-frame sequences only. Part of the clones is absent; in the studies checked, under half of the shortfall reflects unresolved V genes, and no reason is known for the rest. For this sample the table gives roughly 180,000 clones, of which roughly 84% were detected only once. The top ten clones comprise 0.95% to 1.3% of the sample. Sequences were obtained from PBMCs. The source is a man aged 25 to 45 in good health and CMV-seronegative.

The chain couples TRBV7-8 to TRBJ2-2; 7 bases line up with TRBD1. V lost 4 bases and J lost 6; bases outside the gene matches: 5. Germline V gives CDR1 SGHVS, CDR2 FQNEAQ. The CDR3 extends over 14 amino acids. Here the CDR3 DNA reads TGTGCCAGCAGCTCAAACAGGGGTGCCGGGGAGCTGTTTTTT. Encoded protein: CASSSNRGAGELFF.

The V and J genes are TRBV10-3 and TRBJ1-4; 9 positions agree with TRBD1. CDR1 and CDR2 (germline): ENHRY, SYGVKD. This CDR3 is built from 16 residues. Unmatched junction bases numbered 6, after V lost 2 bases and J lost 5 bases. This chain's CDR3 is CAISEISGTGNEKLFF. The CDR3 DNA follows: TGTGCCATCAGTGAGATCTCCGGGACAGGGAATGAAAAACTGTTTTTT.

The chain uses TRBV7-9 and TRBJ2-3; the D gene is possibly TRBD1 (5 bases). In germline, CDR1 is SEHNR, CDR2 FQNEAQ (reference sequence). The CDR3 is made up of 19 amino acids. Trimming cost V 5 bases and J 0 bases, with 24 bases left between them. The CDR3 loop reads CASSRSTGNGYRSTDTQYF. The CDR3 DNA reads TGTGCCAGCAGCCGATCAACAGGAAACGGGTACCGGAGCACAGATACGCAGTATTTT.

This clone was seen just once. The gene calls are TRBV30 and TRBJ1-5; D is perhaps TRBD1 (6 bases). The CDR3 extends over 14 amino acids. CDR1 GTSNPN and CDR2 SVGIG come from the germline V gene (reference sequence). V gave up 1 base and J gave up 4 bases, with 11 bases separating them. CDR3 nucleotides: TGTGCCTGGAGTGCAAGACAGGAGAATCAGCCCCAGCATTTT. Protein product: CAWSARQENQPQHF.

V usage is TRBV4-1 and J usage is TRBJ2-7; 8 bases are shared with TRBD1. The junction had 11 bases not matched to a gene; V was cut back by 2 bases and J by 2 bases. The CDR3 extends over 17 amino acids. Germline CDR1 is MGHRA and CDR2 is YSYEKL. The CDR3 nucleotides are TGCGCCAGCAGCCAATTTCCCCAGGGGGCTGAAGCCTACGAGCAGTACTTC. Translating it yields CASSQFPQGAEAYEQYF.

J is TRBJ1-3 and V is TRBV14; possibly TRBD1 for D (6 bases). The germline CDR1 and CDR2 sequences are SGHDN and FVKESK. Trimming stripped 3 bases from V and 4 bases from J, with 13 bases between. This CDR3 is built from 15 residues. CDR3 sequence reads: CASSQIDRPGNTIYF. In DNA form, the CDR3 reads TGTGCCAGCAGCCAGATCGACAGGCCCGGAAACACCATATATTTT.

V and J are TRBV6-5 and TRBJ2-5, with a tentative D call TRBD1 (6 bases). The CDR3 has 16 residues. Trimming pared 4 bases from V and 2 bases from J, leaving 17 bases between. CDR1 is MNHEY, CDR2 SVGAGI, per germline. CDR3 DNA: TGTGCCAGCAGTTCCTTATCGACAGGATTTCAAGAGACCCAGTACTTC. Protein: CASSSLSTGFQETQYF.

The chain is built from TRBV15 and TRBJ2-7; 8 positions match TRBD2. This CDR3 has 18 amino acids. With V trimmed by 5 bases and J by 2 bases, 17 bases remained unmatched. Per the germline V gene, CDR1 is LNHNV and CDR2 is YYDKDF (reference sequence). CDR3 DNA sequence: TGTGCCACCAGCCCCGGGGGGGCGGGGGCTGTATACACCTACGAGCAGTACTTC. Protein sequence: CATSPGGAGAVYTYEQYF. Combining the CDR3 with reference TRBV15 and TRBJ2-7 gives the whole variable domain DAMVIQNPRYQVTQFGKPVTLSCSQTLNHNVMYWYQQKSSQAPKLLFHYYDKDFNNEADTPDNFQSRRPNTSFCFLDIRSPGLGDTAMYLCATSPGGAGAVYTYEQYFGPGTRLTVT.

This clone was observed once. The chain recombines TRBV7-8 with TRBJ2-1, with 9 bases that match TRBD2. CDR3 length: 19 amino acids. V shed 5 bases and J 3 bases; nucleotides not matched to a gene: 17. Germline values: CDR1 SGHVS, CDR2 FQNEAQ. In nucleotides, the CDR3 is TGTGCCAGCAGCCCCGGCGTCTATTCGACTAGCGGATTCTACAATGAGCAGTTCTTC. It translates to CASSPGVYSTSGFYNEQFF.

This sequence joins TRBV7-6 and TRBJ2-7; D is undetermined. The V and J ends lost 0 bases and 0 bases respectively, with 12 bases between them. Germline CDR1 reads SGHVS; CDR2 reads FNYEAQ. This CDR3 has 16 amino acids. CDR3 in amino acids: CASSLALGQASYEQYF. The CDR3 coding sequence is TGTGCCAGCAGCTTAGCGCTGGGTCAGGCCTCCTACGAGCAGTACTTC.

The table lists this clone with a count of one. The chain joins TRBV15 to TRBJ1-4; possible D gene TRBD1, 6 bases. V dropped 1 base and J dropped 2 bases, with 11 bases sitting between them. Germline assignment: CDR1 LNHNV and CDR2 YYDKDF (reference sequence). The length of the CDR3 is 16 residues. The CDR3 region is CATSRGGQGTNEKLFF. CDR3 coding DNA: TGTGCCACCAGCAGAGGCGGGCAGGGGACTAATGAAAAACTGTTTTTT. The entire variable domain, with the rest obtained from reference TRBV15 and TRBJ1-4, is as follows: DAMVIQNPRYQVTQFGKPVTLSCSQTLNHNVMYWYQQKSSQAPKLLFHYYDKDFNNEADTPDNFQSRRPNTSFCFLDIRSPGLGDTAMYLCATSRGGQGTNEKLFFGSGTQLSVL.

Here the CDR3 DNA reads TGCGCCAGCACTGGACAGGGGGCAAACACTGAAGCTTTCTTT. Translating gives CASTGQGANTEAFF. The chain has TRBV5-1 and TRBJ1-1; TRBD1 matches at 11 bases. The V segment lost 6 bases and the J segment 2 bases; nucleotides outside the gene matches: 3. This CDR3 is 14 amino acids long. Per germline, CDR1 SGHRS and CDR2 YFSETQ.

About this clone itself: This sample also contains other DNA sequences that code for the same CDR3. The chain has TRBV10-3 and TRBJ1-1; D not certain. CDR1 and CDR2 from the germline V gene are ENHRY and SYGVKD. V lost 2 bases, J lost 3 bases, and 4 bases lay in between. The length of the CDR3 is 12 residues. CDR3 residues: CAISEPYTEAFF. The CDR3 DNA reads as TGTGCCATCAGTGAGCCATACACTGAAGCTTTCTTT.

The J gene is TRBJ2-1, the V gene TRBV5-1; 11 nucleotides line up with TRBD2. With V trimmed by 2 bases and J by 8 bases, 3 bases remained unmatched. Per germline, CDR1 SGHRS and CDR2 YFSETQ. The CDR3 length is 14 residues. The CDR3 DNA reads as TGCGCCAGCAGCTTTACTAGCGGGAGACATGAGCAGTTCTTC. The encoded protein is CASSFTSGRHEQFF.

In DNA, the CDR3 is TGTGCCAGCAGTTTTCCGGGCTCCTACGAGCAGTACTTC. Translated, it gives CASSFPGSYEQYF. The rearrangement joins TRBV6-5 to TRBJ2-7; D is uncertain. Trimming stripped 4 bases from V and 0 bases from J, with 7 bases between. Germline V gene sequence: CDR1 MNHEY, CDR2 SVGAGI. The CDR3 runs 13 residues.

The chain is built from TRBV2 and TRBJ2-7; 7 bases map to TRBD2. Germline assignment: CDR1 SNHLY and CDR2 FYNNEI. This CDR3 spans 16 amino acids. The junction had 14 bases not matched to a gene; V was cut back by 9 bases and J by 0 bases. CDR3 region: CARASGLLTSSYEQYF. CDR3 bases: TGTGCCAGGGCTAGCGGTCTATTAACTAGCTCCTACGAGCAGTACTTC.

This chain connects TRBV28 to TRBJ2-7, with D perhaps TRBD2 (6 bases). This CDR3 is 16 amino acids long. The germline V and J ends were trimmed by 10 bases and 7 bases, with 29 bases remaining between them. From germline, CDR1 is MDHEN and CDR2 SYDVKM. The CDR3 DNA reads as TGTGCCACCTCGCCCTCGTCTAGCGTCCCCTCTTATGAGCAGTACTTC. This gives the protein CATSPSSSVPSYEQYF.

The J gene is TRBJ2-1, the V gene TRBV5-1, with D possibly being TRBD1 (6 bases). CDR1 and CDR2 (germline): SGHRS, YFSETQ. The ends were cut back, 6 bases at V and 6 bases at J, with 13 bases in the middle. The CDR3 runs 13 residues. The CDR3 nucleotides read TGCGCCAGCAACATTAAAGGGGGCAATGAGCAGTTCTTC. Its translation: CASNIKGGNEQFF.

The V gene is TRBV2, the J gene TRBJ2-7; D might be TRBD2 (6 bases). Germline assignment: CDR1 SNHLY and CDR2 FYNNEI. V lost 6 bases, J lost 3 bases, and 6 bases lay in between. The CDR3 length is 11 residues. The CDR3 DNA reads TGTGCCAGCAGCGGGGGCTACGAGCAGTACTTC. As protein: CASSGGYEQYF.

The chain carries TRBV11-1 and TRBJ2-2, with D hard to call. Germline CDR1 and CDR2: SGHAT and FQDESV (reference sequence). Trimming stripped 3 bases from V and 5 bases from J, with 7 bases between. This CDR3 spans 13 amino acids. This CDR3 is CASSLVDTGELFF. The CDR3, as DNA: TGTGCCAGCAGCTTGGTAGATACCGGGGAGCTGTTTTTT.

The gene calls are TRBV28 and TRBJ2-5; 8 bases are shared with TRBD1. The germline gives CDR1 MDHEN, CDR2 SYDVKM. This CDR3 has 15 amino acids. V gave up 4 bases and J gave up 5 bases; unmatched junction bases: 9. CDR3 amino acids: CASSSSDRVGETQYF. Here the CDR3 DNA reads TGTGCCAGCAGTTCCTCGGACAGGGTTGGTGAGACCCAGTACTTC.

The rearrangement uses TRBV29-1 and TRBJ2-1; no definite D call. CDR3 length: 16 residues. Trimming cost V 4 bases and J 4 bases, with 20 bases left between them. Germline V gives CDR1 SQVTM, CDR2 ANQGSEA. In DNA, the CDR3 is TGCAGCGTTGTCACCATAGACAACCTTAGATACAATGAGCAGTTCTTC. It specifies CSVVTIDNLRYNEQFF.

The CDR3 spells CASSPLTGGTEKLFF. For the CDR3, the DNA is TGTGCCAGCAGCCCATTAACAGGGGGTACTGAAAAACTGTTTTTT. This chain uses TRBV6-1 with TRBJ1-4; 8 positions match TRBD1. This CDR3 has 15 residues. The trim removed 6 bases at V and 7 bases at J, leaving 10 bases unmatched. CDR1 is MNHNS, CDR2 SASEGT, per germline.

The chain recombines TRBV5-5 with TRBJ1-2, with 7 positions matching TRBD1. This CDR3 is 16 amino acids long. Per the germline V gene, CDR1 is SGHKS and CDR2 is YYEKEE (reference sequence). The V and J ends lost 4 bases and 5 bases, in that order; junction bases with no gene match: 14. This CDR3 reads CASSLRPTGNIYGYTF. CDR3 coding DNA: TGTGCCAGCAGCCTCAGACCGACAGGGAATATATATGGCTACACCTTC.

V gene TRBV5-6 combines with J gene TRBJ2-7; D perhaps matches TRBD1 (6 bases). The germline V gene encodes CDR1 SGHDT and CDR2 YYEEEE. Trimming took 4 bases from V and 3 from J, leaving 8 bases between them. The CDR3 spans 12 residues. CDR3 loop: CASSADSYEQYF. The CDR3 region has the DNA TGTGCCAGCAGCGCGGACAGCTACGAGCAGTACTTC.

This clone is a singleton in its sample. The chain recombines TRBV10-3 with TRBJ2-3; D perhaps matches TRBD2 (6 bases). CDR1 and CDR2 (germline): ENHRY, SYGVKD. The CDR3 runs to 13 residues. V lost 4 bases and J 3 bases, leaving 8 bases between the germline ends. CDR3 nucleotides: TGTGCCATCAGTGCTGGGGGGACAGATACGCAGTATTTT. Translated: CAISAGGTDTQYF.

The gene calls are TRBV27 and TRBJ2-3; D might be TRBD1 (6 bases). The V gene's germline CDR1 is MNHEY and CDR2 SMNVEV (reference sequence). V lost 7 bases, J lost 1 base, and 12 bases lay in between. The CDR3 covers 14 residues. The CDR3 loop reads CASTLQGGTDTQYF. CDR3 DNA: TGTGCCAGCACCCTACAGGGCGGCACAGATACGCAGTATTTT.

The chain recombines TRBV28 with TRBJ2-7, with TRBD1 matching 7 bases. The CDR3 length is 14 residues. V dropped 7 bases and J dropped 0; count of bases not matched to a gene: 6. Germline values: CDR1 MDHEN, CDR2 SYDVKM. CDR3 sequence reads: CASISGQSSYEQYF. The CDR3 nucleotides are TGTGCCAGCATCTCGGGACAGTCCTCCTACGAGCAGTACTTC.

The gene calls are TRBV10-3 and TRBJ1-2; D ambiguous. V shed 8 bases and J shed 6 bases, with 13 bases lying between them. Germline V gives CDR1 ENHRY, CDR2 SYGVKD. CDR3 size: 12 residues. The CDR3, as DNA: TGTGCCATCGCCGATCCGGGAGATGGCTACACCTTC. Translation: CAIADPGDGYTF.

V gene TRBV11-2 combines with J gene TRBJ1-1; TRBD1 is a possible D gene (6 bases). Germline CDR1 SGHAT, CDR2 FQNNGV. This CDR3 has 13 amino acids. The ends were cut back, 2 bases at V and 4 bases at J, with 8 bases in the middle. The DNA of the CDR3 is TGTGCCAGCAGCTTAAAAGGGGGCACTGAAGCTTTCTTT. Its translation: CASSLKGGTEAFF. The entire variable domain, with the rest obtained from reference TRBV11-2 and TRBJ1-1, is as follows: EAGVAQSPRYKIIEKRQSVAFWCNPISGHATLYWYQQILGQGPKLLIQFQNNGVVDDSQLPKDRFSAERLKGVDSTLKIQPAKLEDSAVYLCASSLKGGTEAFFGQGTRLTVV.

V gene TRBV5-1 combines with J gene TRBJ2-1, with D perhaps TRBD2 (6 bases). The CDR3 spans 15 residues. V was trimmed by 2 bases and J by 4 bases, leaving 13 bases between them. Germline assignment: CDR1 SGHRS and CDR2 YFSETQ. The CDR3 DNA follows: TGCGCCAGCAGCTTAGAGACTAGTCTTTACAATGAGCAGTTCTTC. Its translation: CASSLETSLYNEQFF.

J is TRBJ2-1 and V is TRBV30; the D gene is possibly TRBD2 (6 bases). This CDR3 contains 13 residues. V dropped 4 bases and J dropped 5 bases, with 12 bases sitting between them. CDR1 is GTSNPN, CDR2 SVGIG, per germline (reference sequence). The CDR3 DNA reads as TGTGCCTGGATGCGGGGTAGGGACAATGAGCAGTTCTTC. Encoded protein: CAWMRGRDNEQFF. The whole variable domain, filled in from reference TRBV30 and TRBJ2-1, reads SQTIHQWPATLVQPVGSPLSLECTVEGTSNPNLYWYRQAAGRGLQLLFYSVGIGQISSEVPQNLSASRPQDRQFILSSKKLLLSDSGFYLCAWMRGRDNEQFFGPGTRLTVL.